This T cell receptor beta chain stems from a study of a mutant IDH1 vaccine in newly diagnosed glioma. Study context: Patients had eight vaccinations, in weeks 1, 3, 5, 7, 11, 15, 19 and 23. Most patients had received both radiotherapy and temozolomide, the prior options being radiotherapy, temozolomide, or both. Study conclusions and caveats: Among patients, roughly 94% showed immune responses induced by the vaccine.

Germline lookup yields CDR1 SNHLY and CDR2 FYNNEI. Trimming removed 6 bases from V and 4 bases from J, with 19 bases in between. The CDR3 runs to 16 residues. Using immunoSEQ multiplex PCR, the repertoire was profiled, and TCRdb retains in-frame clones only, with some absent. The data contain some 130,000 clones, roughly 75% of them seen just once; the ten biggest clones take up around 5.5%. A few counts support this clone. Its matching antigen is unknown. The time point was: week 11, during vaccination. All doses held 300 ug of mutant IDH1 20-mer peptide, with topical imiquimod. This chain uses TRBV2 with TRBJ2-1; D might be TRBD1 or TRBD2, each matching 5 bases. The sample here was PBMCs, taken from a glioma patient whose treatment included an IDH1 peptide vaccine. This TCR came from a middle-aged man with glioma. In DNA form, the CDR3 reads TGTGCCAGCAGCCCCTCCGGGGCCAGCCGGTACAATGAGCAGTTCTTC. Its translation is CASSPSGASRYNEQFF.